The 14 T cell receptor beta chains given below trace back to one sample, sequenced in a study of shared clonotypes between healthy human individuals (TCRdb year 2020). Library preparation employed the immunoSEQ multiplex PCR assay. Held by TCRdb, this immuneACCESS table contains in-frame sequences only and omits some clones. Under half of the omission traces to an unresolved V gene where checked; the cause of the rest is unknown. Present in this sample are roughly 2,000,000 clones, roughly 93% of which were seen just once. The ten largest clones represent more than 1.5% of the sample. CD8 naive samples were CD45RO-negative cells positively selected for CCR7, giving a CD45RA+CCR7+ population that excluded TemRA cells. Source material: naive CD8+ T cells from PBMCs. The cell subset or site label on this specimen signifies: CD45RA+CCR7+. The receptors come from a man aged 18 to 30 in good health. Some clones in this sample may be carry-over from other donors' samples.

The J gene is TRBJ2-6, the V gene TRBV9, with TRBD1 as a possible D gene (5 bases). V was cut by 6 bases and J by 0 bases, with 22 bases left in between. The CDR3 spans 19 residues. Germline V gives CDR1 SGDLS, CDR2 YYNGEE. In DNA, the CDR3 is TGTGCCAGCACCAACCCTAAAACAGGTTACAGCTCTGGGGCCAACGTCCTGACTTTC. It codes for CASTNPKTGYSSGANVLTF.

To note about this clone: Distinct nucleotide sequences in the sample also encode this CDR3. This chain uses TRBV19 with TRBJ1-5; D gene ambiguous. Per germline, CDR1 LNHDA and CDR2 SQIVND (reference sequence). The V and J ends lost 3 bases and 3 bases respectively, with 9 bases between them. The CDR3 sequence is 14 residues long. CDR3 in DNA: TGTGCCAGTAGTATCCGAGACACCAATCAGCCCCAGCATTTT. Protein product: CASSIRDTNQPQHF.

The chain recombines TRBV6-5 with TRBJ2-7, with 8 bases lining up with TRBD2. The CDR3 spans 13 residues. Trimming cost V 6 bases and J 3 bases; bases outside gene matches: 4. Germline CDR1 MNHEY, CDR2 SVGAGI. CDR3 protein: CASSVTSGYEQYF. The CDR3 DNA follows: TGTGCCAGCAGCGTTACTAGCGGCTACGAGCAGTACTTC.

V gene TRBV9 combines with J gene TRBJ2-1; 11 bases map to TRBD2. The germline gives CDR1 SGDLS, CDR2 YYNGEE. CDR3 length: 17 amino acids. V lost 3 bases, J lost 2 bases, and 7 bases stayed unmatched. CDR3 sequence: CASSATRLAGTYNEQFF. The CDR3 DNA reads as TGTGCCAGCAGCGCGACCAGACTAGCGGGGACCTACAATGAGCAGTTCTTC.

V gene TRBV6-5 combines with J gene TRBJ2-7, with D perhaps matching TRBD2 (6 bases). Deletions cut 2 bases from V and 2 bases from J, with 13 bases between. This CDR3 has 15 residues. Germline V gene sequence: CDR1 MNHEY, CDR2 SVGAGI. The CDR3 protein is CASSYGTPITYEQYF. CDR3 sequence (DNA): TGTGCCAGCAGTTACGGGACTCCTATTACCTACGAGCAGTACTTC.

V usage is TRBV1 and J usage is TRBJ1-5. TRBV1 is a documented pseudogene. This CDR3 has 18 amino acids. The CDR3 region has the DNA TGCACCAGCAGCCAAGTTCGGGGACGGGGCCGCCCGTTCCAGCCCCAGCATTTT. Translating gives CTSSQVRGRGRPFQPQHF.

This clone was seen only once. V and J are TRBV7-9 and TRBJ2-7; 7 bases agree with TRBD1. The trim removed 4 bases at V and 6 bases at J, leaving 12 bases unmatched. Germline CDR1 SEHNR, CDR2 FQNEAQ (reference sequence). CDR3 length equals 15 residues. The CDR3 loop is CASSSYRTGVVEQYF. The CDR3 DNA sequence: TGTGCCAGCAGCTCCTATCGGACAGGAGTGGTCGAGCAGTACTTC. Together with reference TRBV7-9 and TRBJ2-7, the CDR3 gives the full variable domain: DTGVSQNPRHKITKRGQNVTFRCDPISEHNRLYWYRQTLGQGPEFLTYFQNEAQLEKSRLLSDRFSAERPKGSFSTLEIQRTEQGDSAMYLCASSSYRTGVVEQYFGPGTRLTVT.

The rearrangement uses TRBV2 and TRBJ2-7; D is unresolved. The CDR3 runs to 18 residues. V lost 2 bases to trimming and J lost 0 bases, with 20 bases between them. Germline lookup yields CDR1 SNHLY and CDR2 FYNNEI. The CDR3 sequence is CASSEILAALKASYEQYF. The CDR3, as DNA: TGTGCCAGCAGTGAAATACTCGCGGCACTCAAAGCCTCCTACGAGCAGTACTTC.

The chain uses TRBV10-3 and TRBJ2-5, with 8 bases aligning to TRBD1. CDR1 and CDR2 (germline): ENHRY, SYGVKD. V was clipped by 1 base and J by 1 base; unmatched bases: 2. This CDR3 region has 15 residues. For the CDR3, the DNA is TGTGCCATCAGTGAGTTGGGGACAGGCCAAGAGACCCAGTACTTC. Protein: CAISELGTGQETQYF.

The chain couples TRBV19 to TRBJ1-2; D is uncertain. V dropped 3 bases and J dropped 2 bases, with 13 bases sitting between them. The CDR3 totals 15 residues. Germline assignment: CDR1 LNHDA and CDR2 SQIVND (reference sequence). The chain's CDR3 is CASSMSASQNYGYTF. CDR3 DNA sequence: TGTGCCAGTAGTATGTCGGCCAGCCAGAACTATGGCTACACCTTC. Filled out from reference TRBV19 and TRBJ1-2, the complete variable domain reads DGGITQSPKYLFRKEGQNVTLSCEQNLNHDAMYWYRQDPGQGLRLIYYSQIVNDFQKGDIAEGYSVSREKKESFPLTVTSAQKNPTAFYLCASSMSASQNYGYTFGSGTRLTVV.

About this clone: In the same sample, other DNA sequences code for this CDR3. V usage is TRBV27 and J usage is TRBJ1-5, with a possible D match to TRBD1 (5 bases). Germline V CDR1 and CDR2: MNHEY, SMNVEV (reference sequence). The V end was cut by 0 bases, the J end by 7 bases, with 10 bases between. The CDR3 length is 14 residues. DNA of the CDR3: TGTGCCAGCAGTTTATCGGGCGGGGGGCAGCCCCAGCATTTT. As protein: CASSLSGGGQPQHF.

The chain combines TRBV11-2 with TRBJ2-7; TRBD1 agrees at 9 bases. The CDR3 sequence is 15 residues long. Trimming cost V 3 bases and J 2 bases; bases outside gene matches: 5. Germline values: CDR1 SGHAT, CDR2 FQNNGV. The chain's CDR3 is CASSLGQGIAYEQYF. CDR3 coding DNA: TGTGCCAGCAGCTTGGGACAGGGAATCGCCTACGAGCAGTACTTC.

The rearrangement joins TRBV9 to TRBJ2-5, with 8 positions matching TRBD2. J gave up 5 bases and V 0 bases, and 9 bases lay outside the gene matches. CDR3 length: 16 residues. Germline V gives CDR1 SGDLS, CDR2 YYNGEE. The CDR3 is CASSVAGGPPGETQYF. The CDR3 DNA is TGTGCCAGCAGCGTAGCGGGAGGGCCCCCAGGGGAGACCCAGTACTTC.

V is TRBV29-1 and J is TRBJ2-1; D remains unclear. V lost 0 bases and J 0 bases, leaving 12 bases between the germline ends. CDR1 SQVTM and CDR2 ANQGSEA come from the germline V gene. This CDR3 spans 16 amino acids. The chain's CDR3 is CSVEDPRAASYNEQFF. The DNA for the CDR3 is TGCAGCGTTGAAGATCCCCGGGCCGCCTCCTACAATGAGCAGTTCTTC.